The clone carrying this T cell receptor beta chain was observed a single time. Its target is unknown. The CDR3 is 13 residues long. Per germline, CDR1 MDHEN and CDR2 SYDVKM. The ends were cut back, 5 bases at V and 2 bases at J, with 10 bases in the middle. This sample is drawn from a study of shared clonotypes between healthy human individuals. Study results and limitations: Donor scarcity curtailed the genetic and exposure-history diversity represented herein.

Each subset's genomic DNA was shared equally among a number of immunoSEQ plates. The authors loaded 150 to 250 ng DNA, around 30,000 T cell genomes, into sorted-subset replicate PCRs. Sequencing was performed with immunoSEQ multiplex PCR; in TCRdb, only in-frame clones are kept and a portion is missing. The repertoire includes over 2 million clones, around 92% of them detected once, and roughly 0.34% sits in the top ten. The receptor's source is a man in his late teens or twenties in good health. Some clones in this sample may be carry-over from other donors' samples. The specimen was naive CD4+ T cells from PBMCs. The subset is: CD45RA+ positively selected. This chain joins TRBV28 and TRBJ2-7; D not resolved. CDR3 bases: TGTGCCAGCAGTACCGGGCCAACCTACGAGCAGTACTTC. Translated: CASSTGPTYEQYF.